This T cell receptor beta chain was recovered during a study of neurological immune-mediated disorders. The study's findings and limits: None of the CDR3 amino acid sequences of expanded clones were shared across subjects, and this suggested private repertoires in all groups.

The CDR3 is 14 residues long. Per germline, CDR1 LNHDA and CDR2 SQIVND (reference sequence). J lost 2 bases, V lost 9 bases, and 10 bases had no gene match. For this clonotype: As yet, its antigen is unknown.

5'RACE with 10-nucleotide random UMIs produced the cDNA. TCRdb re-called the 5' RACE reads with MiXCR, one entry per CDR3 protein. This table holds 90,000 to 150,000 distinct CDR3 sequences, roughly 3.1% found once. The TCR comes from a young woman with multiple sclerosis. V usage is TRBV19 and J usage is TRBJ2-7, with 7 bases that match TRBD1. The sequenced material came from PBMCs. In nucleotides, the CDR3 is TGTGCCAGCAAAGACAGGGTCTACACCTACGAGCAGTACTTC. Protein: CASKDRVYTYEQYF.